These T cell receptor beta chains were read from a single sample in a study of siplizumab effects on memory and regulatory T cells. Assay used: immunoSEQ multiplex PCR; TCRdb lists only in-frame clones, some missing. This table has 87,000 or so clones, just under 90% appearing once. Sequencing was done on a sample of CD4+ T cells sorted from blood. The receptors were sampled from a human donor in good health. The CDR3 runs from the conserved cysteine through the conserved F or W. The order of the fields is V gene, J gene, CDR3 protein.

TRBV28	TRBJ2-7	CASRGQGGGSYEQYF
TRBV6-6	TRBJ1-2	CASKFDRGSYGYTF
TRBV19	TRBJ2-1	CASGLLAGGPSEQFF
TRBV11-3	TRBJ2-2	CASSLTVNTGELFF
TRBV2	TRBJ1-1	CASSVRGGTEAFF
TRBV9	NA	CASSTSEGPPYEQYF
TRBV15	TRBJ1-2	CATSRGQPLGYGYTF
TRBV2	TRBJ1-2	CASSAAGRANYGYTF
TRBV19	TRBJ1-5	CASTLGYANQPQHF
TRBV28	TRBJ2-4	CASNSGRGFAKNIQYF
TRBV7-3	TRBJ2-3	CASSLASTDTQYF
TRBV6-5	TRBJ1-2	CASSYPGDGYTF
TRBV5-1	TRBJ2-3	CASSLALAGVADTQYF
TRBV10-3	TRBJ2-7	CAISEGQVGEQYF
TRBV4-1	TRBJ2-1	CASSQKRVISSYNEQFF
TRBV5-1	TRBJ2-3	CASSLKATDTQYF
TRBV5-4	TRBJ2-3	CASRAGLTDTQYF
TRBV5-1	TRBJ1-2	CASSSSGTGHFGGYTF
TRBV13	TRBJ1-5	CASSSGTGGRFQPQHF
TRBV10-3	TRBJ2-1	CAASTGTGFYNEQFF
TRBV30	TRBJ2-1	CAWTPHRDEQFF
TRBV10-3	TRBJ2-7	CAIRGTGGYEQYF
TRBV19	TRBJ1-2	CASTPMPRRTGFLDYGYTF
TRBV2	TRBJ2-2	CASNTRGAGNTGELFF
TRBV7-6	TRBJ1-1	CASSSGRNTEAFF
TRBV4-1	TRBJ2-7	CASSQERSGRSYEQYF
TRBV7-2	TRBJ2-4	CASSFQGSQYF
TRBV29-1	TRBJ2-7	CSVGQADEQYF
TRBV9	TRBJ1-4	CASSVGTATNEKLFF
TRBV4-2	TRBJ1-4	CASSQVSDNEKLFF